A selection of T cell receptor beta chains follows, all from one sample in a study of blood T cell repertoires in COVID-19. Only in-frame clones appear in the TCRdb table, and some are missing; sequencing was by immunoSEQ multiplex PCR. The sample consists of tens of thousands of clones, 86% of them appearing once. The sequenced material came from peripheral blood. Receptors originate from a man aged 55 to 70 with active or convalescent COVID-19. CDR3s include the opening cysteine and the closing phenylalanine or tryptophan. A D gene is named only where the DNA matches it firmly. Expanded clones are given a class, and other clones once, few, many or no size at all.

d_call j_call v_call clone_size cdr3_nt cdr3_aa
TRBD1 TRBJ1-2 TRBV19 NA TGTGCCAGTAGTAGTGGACAGGCTACTACTAACTATGGCTACACCTTC CASSSGQATTNYGYTF
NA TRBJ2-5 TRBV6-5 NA TGTGCCAGCAAAGCCGACAGGGGAGGGGAGACCCAGTACTTC CASKADRGGETQYF
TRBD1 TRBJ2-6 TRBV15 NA TGTGCCACCAGCAGAGATAAGGGACAGGGCCTCTCTGGGGCCAACGTCCTGACTTTC CATSRDKGQGLSGANVLTF
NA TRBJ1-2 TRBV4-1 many TGCGCCAGCAGCCAAGTCGGAGATTATGGCTACACCTTC CASSQVGDYGYTF
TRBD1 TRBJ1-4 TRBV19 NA TGTGCCAGTAGTTTCGGGACAGCAACTAATGAAAAACTGTTTTTT CASSFGTATNEKLFF
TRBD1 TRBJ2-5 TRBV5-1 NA TGCGCCAGCAGCTTGGCCATGGACAGGGTGGTCGGAGAGACCCAGTACTTC CASSLAMDRVVGETQYF
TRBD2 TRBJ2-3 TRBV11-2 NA TGTGCCAGCAGCTTCACTAGCGGGGGGGCAGGAGATACGCAGTATTTT CASSFTSGGAGDTQYF
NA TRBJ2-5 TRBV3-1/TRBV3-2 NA TGTGCCAGCAGCCAGCCCTCCGCGGGCGAGGAGACCCAGTACTTC CASSQPSAGEETQYF
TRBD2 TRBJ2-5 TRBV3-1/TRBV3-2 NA TGTGCCAGCAGCCAGGCGGGGGGCCCAGAGACCCAGTACTTC CASSQAGGPETQYF
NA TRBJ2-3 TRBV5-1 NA TGCGCCAGCAGCTTCCAGGGGCCCACAGATACGCAGTATTTT CASSFQGPTDTQYF
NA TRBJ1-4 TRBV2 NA TGTGCCACAAAAAGGGGGTCAACTAATGAAAAACTGTTTTTT CATKRGSTNEKLFF
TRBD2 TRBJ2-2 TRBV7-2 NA TGTGCCAGCAGCTTAGGGGGACTAGCGGGGAAGGAGAACGGGGAGCTGTTTTTT CASSLGGLAGKENGELFF
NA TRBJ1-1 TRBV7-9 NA TGTGCCAGCAGCTTTAAAGGGAGTGGGACTGAAGCTTTCTTT CASSFKGSGTEAFF
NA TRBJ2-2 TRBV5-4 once TGTGCCAGCAGCCCCGGGGTTCTAGGAGTTGGGACCGGGGAGCTGTTTTTT CASSPGVLGVGTGELFF
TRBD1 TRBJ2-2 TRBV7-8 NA TGTGCCAGCAGCCTTAAGGGGACAGTTAACACCGGGGAGCTGTTTTTT CASSLKGTVNTGELFF
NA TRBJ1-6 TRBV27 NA TGTGCCAGCAGTCCCGACAGATACTCACCCCTCCACTTT CASSPDRYSPLHF
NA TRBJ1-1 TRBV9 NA TGTGCCAGCAGCGCCCTGGGGGGTGAAGCTTTCTTT CASSALGGEAFF
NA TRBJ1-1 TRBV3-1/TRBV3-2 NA TGTGCCAGCAGCCAAGGCGGGATGGGGGCTGAAGCTTTCTTT CASSQGGMGAEAFF
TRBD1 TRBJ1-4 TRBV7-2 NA TGTGCCAGCAGCCCAGGACAGGAAGAGGAAAAACTGTTTTTT CASSPGQEEEKLFF
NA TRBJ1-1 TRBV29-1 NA TGCAGCGCTGGTAGTGGAGGTGGCAACACTGAAGCTTTCTTT CSAGSGGGNTEAFF
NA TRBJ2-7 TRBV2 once TGTGCCAGCAGTGAGACAGGACCTACCTACGAGCAGTACTTC CASSETGPTYEQYF
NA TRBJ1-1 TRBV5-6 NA TGTGCCAGCAGCTTAGGGGATATGGGCACTGAAGCTTTCTTT CASSLGDMGTEAFF
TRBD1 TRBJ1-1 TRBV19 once TGTGCCAGTAGGCCGGGACAGGGAATATTGAACACTGAAGCTTTCTTT CASRPGQGILNTEAFF
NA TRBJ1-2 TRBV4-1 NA TGCGCCAGCAGCCAACAGGGGCTTGAGGGTTCGGGCTACACCTTC CASSQQGLEGSGYTF
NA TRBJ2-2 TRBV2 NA TGTGCCAGCAGTGGAGAGCGTCCCGGGGAGCTGTTTTTT CASSGERPGELFF
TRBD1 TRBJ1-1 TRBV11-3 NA TGTGCCAGCAGCCTACTTGGACAGGGCACTGAAGCTTTCTTT CASSLLGQGTEAFF
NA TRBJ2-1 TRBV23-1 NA TGCGCCAGCAGTCGGTCCGACTGGAGGAGCTCCTACAATGAGCAGTTCTTC CASSRSDWRSSYNEQFF
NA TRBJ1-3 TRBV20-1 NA TGCAGTGCTAGTTCTCCCAGGGCTGGAAACACCATATATTTT CSASSPRAGNTIYF
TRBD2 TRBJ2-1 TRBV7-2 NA TGTGCCAGCAGCTTAGTTCTAGCGGAGAATGAGCAGTTCTTC CASSLVLAENEQFF
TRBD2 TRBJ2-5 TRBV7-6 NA TGTGCCAGCAGCTTATTCCTAGCGGGGTCGGCAGAGACCCAGTACTTC CASSLFLAGSAETQYF
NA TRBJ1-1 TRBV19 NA TGTGCCAGTAGTACCTCTAGCCAGGACACTGAAGCTTTCTTT CASSTSSQDTEAFF
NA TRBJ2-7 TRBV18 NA TGTGCCAGCTCGCCATCGGGGACTGGCCCCTACGAGCAGTACTTC CASSPSGTGPYEQYF
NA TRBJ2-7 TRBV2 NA TGTGCCAGCAGTGGTGACAGGTCAAGCTCCTACGAGCAGTACTTC CASSGDRSSSYEQYF
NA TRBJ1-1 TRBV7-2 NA TGTGCCAGCAAACAAAACGCGGGGAACACTGAAGCTTTCTTT CASKQNAGNTEAFF
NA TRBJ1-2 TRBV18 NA TGTGCCAGCTCACCAACGGAGTTCTCCTATGGCTACACCTTC CASSPTEFSYGYTF
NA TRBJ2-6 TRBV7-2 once TGTGCCAGCAGCTCCGCCCCTTATAGGAGGACTTTTGGGGCCAACGTCCTGACTTTC CASSSAPYRRTFGANVLTF
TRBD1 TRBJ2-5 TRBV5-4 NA TGTGCCAGCAGCTTGGAAAGGGGGCCAGTACAAGAGACCCAGTACTTC CASSLERGPVQETQYF
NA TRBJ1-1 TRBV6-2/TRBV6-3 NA TGTGCCAGCAGTTACACCCAGGGGAACACTGAAGCTTTCTTT CASSYTQGNTEAFF
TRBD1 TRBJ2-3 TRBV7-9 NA TGTGCCAGCAGCTCGGGACAGAGTGGCACAGATACGCAGTATTTT CASSSGQSGTDTQYF
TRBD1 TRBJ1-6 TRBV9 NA TGTGCCAGCAGCGTAGAAAACCTAAGAGACAGGGGTCGATCACCCCTCCACTTT CASSVENLRDRGRSPLHF
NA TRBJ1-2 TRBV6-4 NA TGTGCCAGCAGTGACTCTCAGGGTGGAGTAAACTATGGCTACACCTTC CASSDSQGGVNYGYTF
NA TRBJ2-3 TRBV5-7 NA TGTGCCAGCAGCCGTTCGGCGGACCTAGCTAGCACAGATACGCAGTATTTT CASSRSADLASTDTQYF
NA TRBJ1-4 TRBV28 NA TGTGCCAGCAGGCCGGGTCGGAGGGGTGAAAAACTGTTTTTT CASRPGRRGEKLFF
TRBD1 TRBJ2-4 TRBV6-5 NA TGTGCCAGCAGTTACAGTATGGGGACAGGGGGCATTCAGTACTTC CASSYSMGTGGIQYF
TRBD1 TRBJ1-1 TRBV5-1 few TGCGCCAGCAGCTCCGGGACAGGGATTACTGAAGCTTTCTTT CASSSGTGITEAFF
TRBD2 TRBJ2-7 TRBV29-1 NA TGCAGCGTTGCCTTGCGACTAGCGGGGGCCGAGCAGTACTTC CSVALRLAGAEQYF
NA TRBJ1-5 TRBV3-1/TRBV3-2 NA TGTGCCAGCAGCCTCGGACAGAATCAGCCCCAGCATTTT CASSLGQNQPQHF
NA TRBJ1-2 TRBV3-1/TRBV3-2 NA TGTGCCAGCAGCCAATGGGTTGGGGGCAACTATGGCTACACCTTC CASSQWVGGNYGYTF
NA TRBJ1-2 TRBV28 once TGTGCCAGCAGTTTGTCGCAGGGCTGGGGCTACACCTTC CASSLSQGWGYTF
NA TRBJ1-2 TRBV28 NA TGTGCCAGCAGTTTTTCGGTAGATTCCTATGGCTACACCTTC CASSFSVDSYGYTF
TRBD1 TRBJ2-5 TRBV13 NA TGTGCCAGCAATTCCGGGACAGCAAAAGAGACCCAGTACTTC CASNSGTAKETQYF
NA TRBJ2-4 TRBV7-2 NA TGTGCCAGCAGCTTAGTTGGAGCGGACATTCAGTACTTC CASSLVGADIQYF
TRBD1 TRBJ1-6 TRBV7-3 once TGTGCCAGCAGCTTAGCCGGGACAGGAGCCTATAATTCACCCCTCCACTTT CASSLAGTGAYNSPLHF
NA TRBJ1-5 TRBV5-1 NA TGCGCCAGCAGCTTGCAGGGTGATCAGCCCCAGCATTTT CASSLQGDQPQHF
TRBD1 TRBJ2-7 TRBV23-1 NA TGCGCCAGCAGTCAAACCGCTAAGGGACAGGACCTGAAATCCTACGAGCAGTACTTC CASSQTAKGQDLKSYEQYF
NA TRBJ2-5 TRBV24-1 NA TGTGCCACCAGTGATTTTTCCCTAGCCGCAGGGGTCGAGACCCAGTACTTC CATSDFSLAAGVETQYF
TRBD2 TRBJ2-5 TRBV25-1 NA TGTGCCAGCAGTGAACTCGGCCGGCTGGGGGGGTTGGAGACCCAGTACTTC CASSELGRLGGLETQYF
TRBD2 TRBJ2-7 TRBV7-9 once TGTGCCAGCAGCCAGGGACTAGCGGGGGAGGGCTCCTACGAGCAGTACTTC CASSQGLAGEGSYEQYF
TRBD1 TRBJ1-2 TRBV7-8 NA TGTGCCAGCAGCATCGACAGGGGTGGCAGCTATGGCTACACCTTC CASSIDRGGSYGYTF